The present TCR beta chain was sequenced within a study of blood T cell repertoires in COVID-19. Looked up from germline, CDR1 is MGHRA and CDR2 is YSYEKL. CDR3 length: 17 amino acids. V was trimmed by 1 base and J by 4 bases, leaving 16 bases between them. Authors' processing steps: Reference gene primers were amplified, and this amplification served to estimate nucleated cell counts. The repertoire was sequenced with immunoSEQ multiplex PCR; TCRdb's copy has only in-frame clones and lacks some. The V and J calls and clone size are taken from that table; D and trimming were inferred from the DNA. The sample contains about 320,000 clones, 75% to 85% of which appear only once.

Sequenced input: peripheral blood. This sequence originates from a human donor in a cohort sampled during active COVID-19. The chain joins TRBV4-1 to TRBJ1-4; no firm D call. CDR3 DNA: TGCGCCAGCAGCCAAGCCCGGGTTGGGTTTGGTAATGAAAAACTGTTTTTT. Its translation: CASSQARVGFGNEKLFF.